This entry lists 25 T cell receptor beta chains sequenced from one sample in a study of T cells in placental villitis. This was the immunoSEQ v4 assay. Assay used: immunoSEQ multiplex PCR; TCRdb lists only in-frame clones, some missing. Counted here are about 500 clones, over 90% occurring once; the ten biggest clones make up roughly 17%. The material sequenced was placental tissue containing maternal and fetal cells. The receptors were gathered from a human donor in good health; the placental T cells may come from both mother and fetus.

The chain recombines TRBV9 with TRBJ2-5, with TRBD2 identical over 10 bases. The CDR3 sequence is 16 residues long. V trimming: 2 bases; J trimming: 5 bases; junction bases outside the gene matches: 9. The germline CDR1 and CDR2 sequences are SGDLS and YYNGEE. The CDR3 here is CASSVSSGGAGETQYF. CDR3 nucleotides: TGTGCCAGCAGCGTGTCCAGCGGGGGGGCCGGGGAGACCCAGTACTTC.

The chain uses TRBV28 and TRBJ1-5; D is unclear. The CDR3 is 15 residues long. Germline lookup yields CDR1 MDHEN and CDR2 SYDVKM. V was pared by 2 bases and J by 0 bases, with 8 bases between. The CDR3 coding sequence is TGTGCCAGCAGTTTAACTGACTATAGCAATCAGCCCCAGCATTTT. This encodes CASSLTDYSNQPQHF.

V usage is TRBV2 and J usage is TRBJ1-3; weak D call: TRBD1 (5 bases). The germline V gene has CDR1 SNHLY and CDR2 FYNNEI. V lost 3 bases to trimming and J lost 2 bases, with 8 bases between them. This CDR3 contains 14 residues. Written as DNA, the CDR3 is TGTGCCAGCAGTGACAGCAGGGCTGGAAACACCATATATTTT. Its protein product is CASSDSRAGNTIYF.

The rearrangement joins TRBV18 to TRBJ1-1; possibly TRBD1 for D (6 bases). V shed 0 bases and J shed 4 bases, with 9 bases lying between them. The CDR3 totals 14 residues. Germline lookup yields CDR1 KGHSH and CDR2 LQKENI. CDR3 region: CASSPPSRGTEAFF. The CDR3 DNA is TGTGCCAGCTCACCACCGAGCAGGGGCACTGAAGCTTTCTTT.

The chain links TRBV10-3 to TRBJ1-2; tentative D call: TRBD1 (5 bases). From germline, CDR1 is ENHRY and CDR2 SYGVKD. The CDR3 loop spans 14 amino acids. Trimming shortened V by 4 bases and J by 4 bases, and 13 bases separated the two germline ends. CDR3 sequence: CAISVGVSPYGYTF. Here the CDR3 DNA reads TGTGCCATCAGTGTGGGGGTGTCGCCCTATGGCTACACCTTC.

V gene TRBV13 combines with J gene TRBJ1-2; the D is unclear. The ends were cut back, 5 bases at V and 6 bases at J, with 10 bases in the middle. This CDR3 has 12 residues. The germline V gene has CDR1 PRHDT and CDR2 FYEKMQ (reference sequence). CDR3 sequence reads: CASSRYWDGYTF. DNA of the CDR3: TGTGCCAGCAGCCGATACTGGGATGGCTACACCTTC.

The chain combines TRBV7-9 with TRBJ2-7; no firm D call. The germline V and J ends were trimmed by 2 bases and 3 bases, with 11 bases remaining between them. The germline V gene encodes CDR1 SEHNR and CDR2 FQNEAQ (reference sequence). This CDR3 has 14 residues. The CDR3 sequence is CASSLQGNHYEQYV. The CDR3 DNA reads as TGTGCCAGCAGCTTACAAGGGAATCACTACGAGCAGTACGTC.

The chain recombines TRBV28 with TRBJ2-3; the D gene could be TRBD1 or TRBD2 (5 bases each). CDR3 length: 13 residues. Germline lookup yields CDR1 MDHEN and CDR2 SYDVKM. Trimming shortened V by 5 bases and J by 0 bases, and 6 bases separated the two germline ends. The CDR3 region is CASSRDSTDTQYF. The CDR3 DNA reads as TGTGCCAGCAGTCGGGACAGCACAGATACGCAGTATTTT.

The CDR3 DNA is TGTGCCACCATCAGACAGGGGGGGACCCAGTACTTC. Residues: CATIRQGGTQYF. The chain uses TRBV24-1 and TRBJ2-5; 9 bases fit TRBD1. J lost 7 bases, V lost 8 bases, and 4 bases had no gene match. The CDR3 spans 12 residues. CDR1 is KGHDR, CDR2 SFDVKD, per germline.

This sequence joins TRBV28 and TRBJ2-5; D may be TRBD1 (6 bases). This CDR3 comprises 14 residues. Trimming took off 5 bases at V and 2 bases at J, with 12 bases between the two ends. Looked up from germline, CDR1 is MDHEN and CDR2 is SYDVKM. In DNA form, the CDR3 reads TGTGCCAGCAGTCCTGGACAGATGCAAGAGACCCAGTACTTC. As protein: CASSPGQMQETQYF.

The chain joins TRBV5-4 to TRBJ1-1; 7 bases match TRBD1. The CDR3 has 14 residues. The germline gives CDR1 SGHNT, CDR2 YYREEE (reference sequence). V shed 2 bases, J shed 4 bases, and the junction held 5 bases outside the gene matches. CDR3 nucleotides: TGTGCCAGCAGCTTAGGGGGCGTCGGCACTGAAGCTTTCTTT. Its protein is CASSLGGVGTEAFF. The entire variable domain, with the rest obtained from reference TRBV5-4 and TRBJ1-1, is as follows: ETGVTQSPTHLIKTRGQQVTLRCSSQSGHNTVSWYQQALGQGPQFIFQYYREEENGRGNFPPRFSGLQFPNYSSELNVNALELDDSALYLCASSLGGVGTEAFFGQGTRLTVV.

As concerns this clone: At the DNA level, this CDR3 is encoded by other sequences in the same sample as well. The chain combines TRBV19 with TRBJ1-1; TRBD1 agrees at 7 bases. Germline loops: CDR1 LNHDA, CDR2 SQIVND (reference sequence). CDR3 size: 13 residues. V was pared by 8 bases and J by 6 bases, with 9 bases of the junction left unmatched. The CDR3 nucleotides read TGTGCCAGTGGAGAATCTAGGGGGCCTGAAGCTTTCTTT. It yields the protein CASGESRGPEAFF.

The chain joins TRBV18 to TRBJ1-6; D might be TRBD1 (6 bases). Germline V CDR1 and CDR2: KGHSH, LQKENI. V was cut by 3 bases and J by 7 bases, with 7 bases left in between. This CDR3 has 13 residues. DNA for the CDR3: TGTGCCAGCTCACCGGGACAAAATTCACCCCTCCACTTT. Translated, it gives CASSPGQNSPLHF.

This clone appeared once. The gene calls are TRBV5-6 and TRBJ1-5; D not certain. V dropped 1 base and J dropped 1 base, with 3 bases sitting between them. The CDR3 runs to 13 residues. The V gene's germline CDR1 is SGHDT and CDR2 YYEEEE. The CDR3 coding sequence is TGTGCCAGCAGCTTGAGAAGCAATCAGCCCCAGCATTTT. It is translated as CASSLRSNQPQHF.

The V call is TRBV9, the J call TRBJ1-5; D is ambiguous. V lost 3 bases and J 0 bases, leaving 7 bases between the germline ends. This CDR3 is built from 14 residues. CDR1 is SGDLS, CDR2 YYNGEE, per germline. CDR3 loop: CASSAGNSNQPQHF. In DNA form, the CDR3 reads TGTGCCAGCAGCGCCGGGAATAGCAATCAGCCCCAGCATTTT.

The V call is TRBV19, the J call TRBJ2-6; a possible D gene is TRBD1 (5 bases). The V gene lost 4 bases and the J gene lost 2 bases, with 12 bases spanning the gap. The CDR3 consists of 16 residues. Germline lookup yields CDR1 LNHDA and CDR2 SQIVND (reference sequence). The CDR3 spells CASSTPGITGANVLTF. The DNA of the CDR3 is TGTGCCAGTAGTACACCAGGGATTACTGGGGCCAACGTCCTGACTTTC.

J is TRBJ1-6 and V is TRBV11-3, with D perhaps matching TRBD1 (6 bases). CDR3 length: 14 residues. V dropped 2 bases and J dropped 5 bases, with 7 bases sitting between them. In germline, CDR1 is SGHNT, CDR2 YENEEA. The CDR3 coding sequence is TGTGCCAGCAGCTTAAAGGGGGATAATTCACCCCTCCACTTT. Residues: CASSLKGDNSPLHF.

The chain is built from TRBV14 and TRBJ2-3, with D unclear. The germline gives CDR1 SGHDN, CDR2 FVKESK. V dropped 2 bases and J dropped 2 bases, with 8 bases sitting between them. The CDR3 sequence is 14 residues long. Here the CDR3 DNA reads TGTGCCAGCAGCCAACAGATCGCCACAGATACGCAGTATTTT. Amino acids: CASSQQIATDTQYF. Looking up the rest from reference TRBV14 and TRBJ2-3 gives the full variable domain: EAGVTQFPSHSVIEKGQTVTLRCDPISGHDNLYWYRRVMGKEIKFLLHFVKESKQDESGMPNNRFLAERTGGTYSTLKVQPAELEDSGVYFCASSQQIATDTQYFGPGTRLTVL.

The CDR3 here is CASSQEYVGNTIYF. CDR3 DNA sequence: TGTGCCAGCAGCCAAGAGTACGTTGGAAACACCATATATTTT. J is TRBJ1-3 and V is TRBV3-1 (or the pseudogene TRBV3-2); the D is unclear. V was clipped by 0 bases and J by 3 bases, with 6 bases between them. The germline V gene has CDR1 LGHDT and CDR2 YNNKEL (reference sequence). The CDR3 runs to 14 residues.

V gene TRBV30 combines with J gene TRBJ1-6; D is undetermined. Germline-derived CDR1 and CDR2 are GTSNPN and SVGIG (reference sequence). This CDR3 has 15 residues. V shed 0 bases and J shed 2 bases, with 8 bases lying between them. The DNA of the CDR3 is TGTGCCTGGAGTGTACCCGGGGCCTATAATTCACCCCTCCACTTT. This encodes CAWSVPGAYNSPLHF.

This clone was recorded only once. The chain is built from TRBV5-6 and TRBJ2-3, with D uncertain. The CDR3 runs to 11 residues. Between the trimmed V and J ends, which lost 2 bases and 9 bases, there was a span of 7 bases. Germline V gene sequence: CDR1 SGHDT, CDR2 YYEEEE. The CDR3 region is CASSLTGTQYF. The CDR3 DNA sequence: TGTGCCAGCAGCTTAACCGGGACGCAGTATTTT.

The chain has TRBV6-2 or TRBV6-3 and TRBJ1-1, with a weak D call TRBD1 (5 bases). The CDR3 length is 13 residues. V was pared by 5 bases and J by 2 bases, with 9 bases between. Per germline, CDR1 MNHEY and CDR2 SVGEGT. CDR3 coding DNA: TGTGCCAGCAGTCAGGGTTTCAACACTGAAGCTTTCTTT. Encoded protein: CASSQGFNTEAFF.

CDR3 in amino acids: CASRPGTATYNEQFF. In nucleotides, the CDR3 is TGTGCCAGCAGACCCGGGACAGCCACCTACAATGAGCAGTTCTTC. V and J are TRBV5-6 and TRBJ2-1; TRBD1 matches 7 bases. Germline V gene sequence: CDR1 SGHDT, CDR2 YYEEEE. The length of the CDR3 is 15 residues. With 5 bases clipped from V and 2 bases from J, the junction kept 7 bases outside the gene matches.

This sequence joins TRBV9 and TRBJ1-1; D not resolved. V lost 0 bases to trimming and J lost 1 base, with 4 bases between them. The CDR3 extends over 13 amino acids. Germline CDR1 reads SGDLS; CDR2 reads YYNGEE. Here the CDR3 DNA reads TGTGCCAGCAGCGTAGGGCCGAACACTGAAGCTTTCTTT. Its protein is CASSVGPNTEAFF.

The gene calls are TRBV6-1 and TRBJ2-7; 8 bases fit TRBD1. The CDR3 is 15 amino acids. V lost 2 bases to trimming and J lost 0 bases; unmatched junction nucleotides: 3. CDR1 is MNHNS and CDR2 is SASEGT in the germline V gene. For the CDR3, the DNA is TGTGCCAGCAGTGAACGGACAGGGAGCTCCTACGAGCAGTACGTC. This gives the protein CASSERTGSSYEQYV.